This T cell receptor beta chain appears in the sequencing data of a study of blood T cells in healthy people across ages. About the study: About one barcoded beta molecule per two T cells was the capture yield of template switching.

Healthy Caucasian individuals from Russia aged 6 to 90 were enrolled as donors. The amount of total RNA extracted per sample was at least 5 micrograms. Looked up from germline, CDR1 is SQVTM and CDR2 is ANQGSEA. V dropped 7 bases and J dropped 14 bases, with 18 bases sitting between them. CDR3 length: 11 residues. PCR was performed a second time for about 6 to 12 cycles using a sample-barcoded 5' primer and a J-beta primer mix. TCRdb reanalysed the 5' RACE reads using MiXCR and keeps one entry per CDR3 protein. The sample carries about 1.4 million distinct CDR3 sequences, approximately 59% recorded once.

Material: blood. This sequence joins TRBV29-1 and TRBJ2-1; a weak D match, TRBD2 (6 bases). This TCR came from a man aged 18 to 30 in good health. The chain's CDR3 is CSGYRDWSEFF. The CDR3 region has the DNA TGCAGCGGATATAGGGACTGGAGTGAGTTCTTC.